The 5 T cell receptor beta chains below were found in one sample sequenced in a study of OX40 agonist ivuxolimab in advanced cancers. Here immunoSEQ multiplex PCR was the method, and the copy in TCRdb shows in-frame clones only, minus some. In the table there are about 60,000 clones, about 89% of which are singletons. The sample was CD4+ or CD8+ T cells sorted from blood, taken in a trial of the OX40 agonist ivuxolimab. These receptors were obtained from an adult with an advanced solid tumor such as melanoma, head and neck, liver or kidney cancer.

The rearrangement joins TRBV28 to TRBJ2-5; perhaps D is TRBD1 or TRBD2 (5 bases each). From germline, CDR1 is MDHEN and CDR2 SYDVKM. The V gene lost 6 bases and the J gene lost 4 bases, with 12 bases spanning the gap. CDR3 length: 13 amino acids. CDR3 region: CASSRGPGETQYF. The CDR3 DNA is TGTGCCAGCAGCCGGGGCCCGGGAGAGACCCAGTACTTC.

The chain joins TRBV7-8 to TRBJ2-1; D is uncertain. The germline gives CDR1 SGHVS, CDR2 FQNEAQ. Trimming cost V 5 bases and J 3 bases, with 11 bases left between them. The CDR3 covers 14 residues. CDR3 DNA sequence: TGTGCCAGCAGCCATGTGGGTGGCTACAATGAGCAGTTCTTC. Translated, it gives CASSHVGGYNEQFF.

V usage is TRBV11-2 and J usage is TRBJ2-3; D unresolved. This CDR3 has 14 amino acids. The germline gives CDR1 SGHAT, CDR2 FQNNGV. V was clipped by 5 bases and J by 0 bases, with 9 bases between them. The CDR3 protein is CASSRLKSTDTQYF. In DNA, the CDR3 is TGTGCCAGCAGCAGATTAAAAAGCACAGATACGCAGTATTTT.

The chain recombines TRBV2 with TRBJ1-1; TRBD1 matches at 8 bases. Germline CDR1 is SNHLY and CDR2 is FYNNEI. CDR3 length: 14 amino acids. The junction had 6 bases not matched to a gene; V was cut back by 6 bases and J by 3 bases. CDR3 DNA sequence: TGTGCCAGCAGCCTGACAGGGGCCGACACTGAAGCTTTCTTT. Protein: CASSLTGADTEAFF.

The chain carries TRBV10-3 and TRBJ1-5; D is ambiguous. CDR1 is ENHRY, CDR2 SYGVKD, per germline. CDR3 length: 16 residues. The V gene lost 0 bases and the J gene lost 2 bases, with 11 bases spanning the gap. DNA for the CDR3: TGTGCCATCAGTGAGTCGGAGGGAAAGGGCAATCAGCCCCAGCATTTT. Encoded protein: CAISESEGKGNQPQHF.